This entry is about one T cell receptor (beta chain). Enrolled through a virtual design, the participants were between roughly 18 and 100 years of age and came from 24 US areas. All recovered Cohort 3 donors got two negative PCRs, got clearance, or saw symptom resolution. This CDR3 contains 14 residues. CDR1 and CDR2 from the germline V gene are GTSNPN and SVGIG (reference sequence). Trimming pared 1 base from V and 0 bases from J, leaving 9 bases between. The table came from immunoSEQ multiplex PCR; TCRdb's copy has only in-frame clones and leaves some out. The sample has about 380,000 clones, 85% to 90% seen once. This record comes from a study of blood T cell repertoires in COVID-19. Study details: Acute and convalescent COVID-19 samples came from the United States, Italy and Spain.

The chain joins TRBV30 to TRBJ1-2; D remains unclear. The material sequenced was PBMCs or T cells enriched from blood (not recorded which). The clonotype was recovered from a woman aged 18-30 years who had recovered from COVID-19. As DNA, the CDR3 is TGTGCCTGGAGTGCGAGACACTCTAACTATGGCTACACCTTC. Protein product: CAWSARHSNYGYTF.